This T cell receptor beta chain was identified in a study of PD-L1 blockade in urothelial cancer. Study-level background: At 3 weeks (second dose) and 6 weeks after starting treatment, blood was analyzed. Counts from blood samples showed a median of around 150,000 T cells.

Each PCR contained spiked-in synthetic TCR analog templates. The protocol was immunoSEQ multiplex PCR, while the TCRdb copy is restricted to in-frame clones and leaves out a portion. The profile shows 50,000 or so clones, more than 65% of them singletons. Comment on this clone: Its specificity is unknown.

General study results and limits: In blood sampled pretreatment, TCR clonality below the median predicted better survival.

Trimming stripped 2 bases from V and 3 bases from J, with 10 bases between. The CDR3 sequence is 15 residues long. Per germline, CDR1 MNHNS and CDR2 SASEGT. This TCR derives from a man aged 65-85 years with urothelial cancer. The chain uses TRBV6-1 and TRBJ2-2, with unresolved D. The sample here was PBMCs, taken around atezolizumab (anti-PD-L1) treatment. The DNA for the CDR3 is TGTGCCAGCAGTGAACAAAGCGATTACACCGGGGAGCTGTTTTTT. It is translated as CASSEQSDYTGELFF.